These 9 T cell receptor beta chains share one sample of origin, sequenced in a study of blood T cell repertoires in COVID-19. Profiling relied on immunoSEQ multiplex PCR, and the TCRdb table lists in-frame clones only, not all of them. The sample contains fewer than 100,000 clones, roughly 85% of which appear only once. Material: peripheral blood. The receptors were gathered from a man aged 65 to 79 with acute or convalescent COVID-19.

CDR3: CASSSRVRNSPLHF. The CDR3 DNA is TGTGCCAGCAGCTCCAGGGTGCGTAATTCACCCCTCCACTTT. The chain is built from TRBV5-8 and TRBJ1-6; the D gene is possibly TRBD1 (5 bases). Trimming shortened V by 3 bases and J by 6 bases, and 10 bases separated the two germline ends. The CDR3 runs to 14 residues. The germline CDR1 and CDR2 sequences are SGHTS and YDEGEE. The complete variable domain, with remaining parts taken from reference TRBV5-8 and TRBJ1-6, reads EAGVTQSPTHLIKTRGQQATLRCSPISGHTSVYWYQQALGLGLQFLLWYDEGEERNRGNFPPRFSGRQFPNYSSELNVNALELEDSALYLCASSSRVRNSPLHFGNGTRLTVT.

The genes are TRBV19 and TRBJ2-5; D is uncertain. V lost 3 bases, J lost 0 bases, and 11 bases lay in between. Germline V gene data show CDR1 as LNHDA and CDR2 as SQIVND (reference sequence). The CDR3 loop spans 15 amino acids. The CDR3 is CASSMGKAYQETQYF. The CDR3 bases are TGTGCCAGTAGTATGGGCAAGGCTTACCAAGAGACCCAGTACTTC.

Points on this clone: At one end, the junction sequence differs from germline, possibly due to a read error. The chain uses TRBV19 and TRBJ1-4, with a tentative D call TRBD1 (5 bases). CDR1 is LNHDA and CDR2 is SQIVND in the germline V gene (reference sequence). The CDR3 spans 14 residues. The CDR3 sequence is CASSTPRAGGIALF. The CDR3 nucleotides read TGTGCCAGTAGTACCCCCCGTGCTGGGGGGATAGCGCTTTTT.

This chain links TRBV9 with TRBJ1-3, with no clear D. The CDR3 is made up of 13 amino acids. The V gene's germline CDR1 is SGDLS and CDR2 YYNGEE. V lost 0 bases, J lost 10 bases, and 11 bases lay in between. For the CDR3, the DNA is TGTGCCAGCAGCGTAGGTTTTGAGGGTACCATATATTTT. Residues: CASSVGFEGTIYF. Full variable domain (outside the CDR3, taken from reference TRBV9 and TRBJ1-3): DSGVTQTPKHLITATGQRVTLRCSPRSGDLSVYWYQQSLDQGLQFLIQYYNGEERAKGNILERFSAQQFPDLHSELNLSSLELGDSALYFCASSVGFEGTIYFGEGSWLTVV.

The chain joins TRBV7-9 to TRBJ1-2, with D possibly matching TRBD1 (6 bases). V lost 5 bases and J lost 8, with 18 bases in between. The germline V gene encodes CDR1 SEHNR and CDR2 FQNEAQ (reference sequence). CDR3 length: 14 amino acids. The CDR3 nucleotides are TGTGCCAGCAGCATCACAGGGATCTCAGGGGGCTACACCTTC. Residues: CASSITGISGGYTF.

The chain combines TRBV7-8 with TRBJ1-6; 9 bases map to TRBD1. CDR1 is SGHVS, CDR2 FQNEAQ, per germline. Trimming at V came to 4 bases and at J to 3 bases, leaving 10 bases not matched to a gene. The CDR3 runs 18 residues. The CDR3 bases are TGTGCCAGCAGCTACAAAACCAGACAGGGGGGCTATAATTCACCCCTCCACTTT. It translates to CASSYKTRQGGYNSPLHF.

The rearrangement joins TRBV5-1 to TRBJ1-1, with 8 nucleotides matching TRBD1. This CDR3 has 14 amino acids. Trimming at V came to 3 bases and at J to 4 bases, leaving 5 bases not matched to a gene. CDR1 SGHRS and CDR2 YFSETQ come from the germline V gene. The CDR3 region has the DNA TGCGCCAGCAGCTCCCAGGGGGCTATCACTGAAGCTTTCTTT. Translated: CASSSQGAITEAFF.

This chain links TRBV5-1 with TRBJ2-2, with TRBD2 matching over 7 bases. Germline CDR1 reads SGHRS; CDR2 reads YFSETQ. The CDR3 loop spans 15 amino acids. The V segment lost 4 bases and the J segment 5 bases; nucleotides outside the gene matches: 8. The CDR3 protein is CASSPSGAGTGELFF. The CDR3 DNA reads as TGCGCCAGCAGCCCGAGCGGGGCGGGGACCGGGGAGCTGTTTTTT.

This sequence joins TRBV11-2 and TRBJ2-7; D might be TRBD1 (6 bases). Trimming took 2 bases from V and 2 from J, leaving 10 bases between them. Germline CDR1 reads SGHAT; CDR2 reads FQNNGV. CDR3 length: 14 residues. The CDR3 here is CASSLLQGPYEQYF. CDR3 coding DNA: TGTGCCAGCAGCTTACTACAGGGTCCCTACGAGCAGTACTTC.